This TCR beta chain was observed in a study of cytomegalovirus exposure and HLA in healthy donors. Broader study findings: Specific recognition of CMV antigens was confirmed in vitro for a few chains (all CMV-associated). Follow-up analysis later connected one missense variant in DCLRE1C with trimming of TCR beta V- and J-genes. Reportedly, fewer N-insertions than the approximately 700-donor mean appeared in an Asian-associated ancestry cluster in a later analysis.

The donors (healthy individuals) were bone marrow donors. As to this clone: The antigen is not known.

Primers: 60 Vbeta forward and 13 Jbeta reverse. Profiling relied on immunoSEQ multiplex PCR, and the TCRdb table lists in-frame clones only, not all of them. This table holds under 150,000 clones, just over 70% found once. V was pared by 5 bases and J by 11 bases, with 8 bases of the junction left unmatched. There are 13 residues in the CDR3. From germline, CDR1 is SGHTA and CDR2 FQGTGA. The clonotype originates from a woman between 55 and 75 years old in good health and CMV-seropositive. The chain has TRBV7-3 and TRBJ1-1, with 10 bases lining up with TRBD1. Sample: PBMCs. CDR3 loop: CASSPRDRGLAFF. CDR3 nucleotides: TGTGCCAGCAGCCCCCGGGACAGGGGTTTGGCTTTCTTT.